This passage covers 26 T cell receptor beta chains from one sample sequenced in a study of blood T cell repertoires in COVID-19. TCRdb keeps only in-frame clones here, not all; method: immunoSEQ multiplex PCR. The table shows some 280,000 clones, with 86% occurring only once. Sequencing was carried out using peripheral blood. All receptors come from a woman aged 25 to 39 with active or convalescent COVID-19.

The V and J genes are TRBV5-6 and TRBJ2-3; D is uncertain. CDR3 length equals 13 residues. CDR1 is SGHDT and CDR2 is YYEEEE in the germline V gene. V shed 0 bases and J shed 6 bases, with 8 bases lying between them. Here the CDR3 reads CASSLGQWDTQYF. CDR3 nucleotide sequence: TGTGCCAGCAGCTTGGGGCAATGGGATACGCAGTATTTT.

The rearrangement uses TRBV21-1 and TRBJ2-7; the listed D gene, TRBD1, was not tested against the DNA. TRBV21-1 is described as a pseudogene. The CDR3 contains 13 residues. CDR3 DNA sequence: TGTGCCAGCAGCACCTCGTGCAGGAACGAGCAGTACTTC. It specifies CASSTSCRNEQYF.

The genes are TRBV30 and TRBJ1-5; 7 bases are a match to TRBD1. V lost 0 bases and J lost 6; bases outside the gene matches: 2. This CDR3 has 13 residues. Germline CDR1 GTSNPN, CDR2 SVGIG (reference sequence). In nucleotides, the CDR3 is TGTGCCTGGAGTGTATCAGGGGGTCAGCCCCAGCATTTT. This sequence encodes CAWSVSGGQPQHF.

J is TRBJ2-1 and V is TRBV18; 10 bases match TRBD2. This CDR3 has 16 amino acids. V was clipped by 4 bases and J by 4 bases; unmatched bases: 7. Per the germline V gene, CDR1 is KGHSH and CDR2 is LQKENI. The chain's CDR3 is CASSLASGGYYNEQFF. Written as DNA, the CDR3 is TGTGCCAGCTCACTAGCTAGCGGGGGCTATTACAATGAGCAGTTCTTC.

The table lists this clone with a count of one. The chain combines TRBV4-2 with TRBJ2-7; the match to TRBD1 covers 7 bases. J lost 2 bases, V lost 0 bases, and 4 bases had no gene match. The CDR3 has 15 amino acids. Germline V lookup: CDR1 LGHNA, CDR2 YNFKEQ. Here the CDR3 DNA reads TGTGCCAGCAGCCAAGATCGACAGGGCCCCTACGAGCAGTACTTC. Translated: CASSQDRQGPYEQYF.

The chain combines TRBV7-9 with TRBJ2-3; D gene unclear. Germline-derived CDR1 and CDR2 are SEHNR and FQNEAQ (reference sequence). The CDR3 has 12 residues. V gave up 5 bases and J gave up 4 bases, with 7 bases separating them. The CDR3 nucleotides are TGTGCCAGCAGCCCAGAGGCAGATACGCAGTATTTT. Translating it yields CASSPEADTQYF. Complete variable domain (other parts from reference TRBV7-9 and TRBJ2-3): DTGVSQNPRHKITKRGQNVTFRCDPISEHNRLYWYRQTLGQGPEFLTYFQNEAQLEKSRLLSDRFSAERPKGSFSTLEIQRTEQGDSAMYLCASSPEADTQYFGPGTRLTVL.

The chain couples TRBV7-9 to TRBJ1-4; 9 bases are shared with TRBD1. Germline V gives CDR1 SEHNR, CDR2 FQNEAQ (reference sequence). Trimming removed 4 bases from V and 7 bases from J; junction bases left unmatched: 4. The CDR3 covers 14 residues. CDR3 DNA: TGTGCCAGCAGCTCGACAGGGGGGCGTGAAAAACTGTTTTTT. Translated: CASSSTGGREKLFF. The full variable domain, rest sourced from reference TRBV7-9 and TRBJ1-4, is DTGVSQNPRHKITKRGQNVTFRCDPISEHNRLYWYRQTLGQGPEFLTYFQNEAQLEKSRLLSDRFSAERPKGSFSTLEIQRTEQGDSAMYLCASSSTGGREKLFFGSGTQLSVL.

The chain recombines TRBV7-9 with TRBJ2-5, with D perhaps TRBD2 (6 bases). V was shortened by 2 bases and J by 0 bases, with 13 bases between the two germline ends. The CDR3 covers 16 residues. The germline V gene has CDR1 SEHNR and CDR2 FQNEAQ (reference sequence). The CDR3 spells CASSLLRGVNQETQYF. For the CDR3, the DNA is TGTGCCAGCAGCTTACTTCGCGGGGTAAACCAAGAGACCCAGTACTTC.

On this clone: This specimen includes other DNA sequences encoding the same CDR3. V gene TRBV19 combines with J gene TRBJ1-5; TRBD1 aligns across 12 bases. Trimming removed 3 bases from V and 6 bases from J; junction bases left unmatched: 3. The CDR3 is 15 amino acids. Germline assignment: CDR1 LNHDA and CDR2 SQIVND (reference sequence). The DNA for the CDR3 is TGTGCCAGTAGTATTGGGACAGGGGGCGGTCAGCCCCAGCATTTT. This translates into CASSIGTGGGQPQHF. The full variable domain, with the rest looked up from reference TRBV19 and TRBJ1-5, is DGGITQSPKYLFRKEGQNVTLSCEQNLNHDAMYWYRQDPGQGLRLIYYSQIVNDFQKGDIAEGYSVSREKKESFPLTVTSAQKNPTAFYLCASSIGTGGGQPQHFGDGTRLSIL.

The chain joins TRBV12-3 or TRBV12-4 to TRBJ2-3; D is uncertain. V was shortened by 6 bases and J by 6 bases, with 7 bases between the two germline ends. The CDR3 totals 11 residues. The chain's CDR3 is CASRMRDTQYF. CDR3 in DNA: TGTGCCAGCAGGATGAGGGATACGCAGTATTTT.

In this sample, this clone turned up once. The chain is built from TRBV7-6 and TRBJ2-2, with TRBD1 matching over 8 bases. After removal of 1 base from V and 1 base from J, the junction contained 2 bases not matched to a gene. This CDR3 has 16 residues. Germline lookup yields CDR1 SGHVS and CDR2 FNYEAQ. Here the CDR3 reads CASSLGGTGNTGELFF. The CDR3, as DNA: TGTGCCAGCAGCTTAGGGGGGACAGGGAACACCGGGGAGCTGTTTTTT.

This clone has just one count. The V call is TRBV7-3, the J call TRBJ1-5, with 7 bases fitting TRBD1. The CDR3 totals 20 residues. The V gene end was trimmed by 0 bases and the J gene end by 0 bases; junction bases not matched to a gene: 14. Germline-derived CDR1 and CDR2 are SGHTA and FQGTGA. The CDR3 nucleotides are TGTGCCAGCAGCTTAACGTTCGGGCGCTTCGGGACAGCTAGCAATCAGCCCCAGCATTTT. Translating it yields CASSLTFGRFGTASNQPQHF. Combining the CDR3 with reference TRBV7-3 and TRBJ1-5 gives the whole variable domain GAGVSQTPSNKVTEKGKYVELRCDPISGHTALYWYRQSLGQGPEFLIYFQGTGAADDSGLPNDRFFAVRPEGSVSTLKIQRTERGDSAVYLCASSLTFGRFGTASNQPQHFGDGTRLSIL.

This chain uses TRBV19 with TRBJ1-6; 9 bases map to TRBD1. Germline CDR1 LNHDA, CDR2 SQIVND (reference sequence). The CDR3 length is 16 residues. V gave up 7 bases and J gave up 8 bases; unmatched junction bases: 12. CDR3 protein: CASTRSPGQGYSPLHF. CDR3 sequence (DNA): TGTGCCAGTACCCGTTCCCCGGGACAGGGTTATTCACCCCTCCACTTT.

The rearrangement uses TRBV28 and TRBJ2-3; 12 bases fit TRBD2. Germline values: CDR1 MDHEN, CDR2 SYDVKM. The CDR3 contains 15 residues. After removal of 3 bases from V and 8 bases from J, the junction contained 6 bases not matched to a gene. CDR3 nucleotide sequence: TGTGCCAGCAGTTTCCGGCCTAGCGGGGGGGGTACGCAGTATTTT. Amino acids: CASSFRPSGGGTQYF.

The genes are TRBV6-5 and TRBJ2-5; no firm D call. CDR1 is MNHEY, CDR2 SVGAGI, per germline. The CDR3 runs to 12 residues. V was clipped by 8 bases and J by 4 bases, with 11 bases between them. In DNA, the CDR3 is TGTGCCAGCCACACGCCAGGAGAGACCCAGTACTTC. This codes for CASHTPGETQYF.

The count of this clone is one. The gene calls are TRBV27 and TRBJ2-1, with D tentatively TRBD2 (6 bases). Germline V gene data show CDR1 as MNHEY and CDR2 as SMNVEV (reference sequence). This CDR3 region has 14 residues. Between the trimmed V and J ends, which lost 6 bases and 2 bases, there was a span of 11 bases. CDR3 sequence (DNA): TGTGCCAGCAGGGGACTCCCGGCCTACAATGAGCAGTTCTTC. It yields the protein CASRGLPAYNEQFF.

The chain combines TRBV28 with TRBJ1-1, with D unresolved. The CDR3 sequence is 19 residues long. Trimming removed 3 bases from V and 2 bases from J, with 25 bases in between. Germline V gene data show CDR1 as MDHEN and CDR2 as SYDVKM. The CDR3 DNA is TGTGCCAGCAGTTTGGGGAGGTTTTTTTCGGGGAGACGAAACACTGAAGCTTTCTTT. This encodes CASSLGRFFSGRRNTEAFF.

V gene TRBV30 combines with J gene TRBJ2-5; 11 positions match TRBD2. The CDR3 is made up of 17 amino acids. The J segment lost 2 bases and the V segment lost 8 bases, leaving 16 bases of the junction unmatched. Germline V gene data show CDR1 as GTSNPN and CDR2 as SVGIG (reference sequence). For the CDR3, the DNA is TGTGCCGGAATAGGAGGTAGGACTAGCGGGCCACAAGAGACCCAGTACTTC. It specifies CAGIGGRTSGPQETQYF.

The chain employs TRBV7-2 and TRBJ1-5; D remains unclear. The CDR3 runs to 13 residues. Trimming took off 1 base at V and 6 bases at J, with 7 bases between the two ends. Germline loops: CDR1 SGHTA, CDR2 FQGNSA. The CDR3 here is CASSLGDAQPQHF. The CDR3 DNA reads TGTGCCAGCAGCTTAGGAGATGCTCAGCCCCAGCATTTT.

This clone has more than one count but fewer than ten. The chain combines TRBV5-1 with TRBJ1-1, with 8 bases identical to TRBD1. V trimming: 4 bases; J trimming: 3 bases; junction bases outside the gene matches: 8. The germline gives CDR1 SGHRS, CDR2 YFSETQ. There are 15 residues in the CDR3. The CDR3 loop is CASSATGTGHTEAFF. In DNA, the CDR3 is TGCGCCAGCAGCGCTACCGGGACAGGACACACTGAAGCTTTCTTT.

This clone was observed a single time. The chain has TRBV5-5 and TRBJ2-7, with D possibly matching TRBD2 (7 bases). The CDR3 has 14 residues. Trimming left V 4 bases short and J 6 bases short, with 17 bases between. Germline CDR1 is SGHKS and CDR2 is YYEKEE (reference sequence). The CDR3 coding sequence is TGTGCCAGCAGCCCCATGGGGGGGGCGAGCGAGCAGTACTTC. Translated: CASSPMGGASEQYF. The full variable domain, completed using reference TRBV5-5 and TRBJ2-7, is DAGVTQSPTHLIKTRGQQVTLRCSPISGHKSVSWYQQVLGQGPQFIFQYYEKEERGRGNFPDRFSARQFPNYSSELNVNALLLGDSALYLCASSPMGGASEQYFGPGTRLTVT.

The chain has TRBV7-9 and TRBJ1-2; TRBD1 might be the D (5 bases). Trimming took off 0 bases at V and 6 bases at J, with 5 bases between the two ends. This CDR3 is 12 amino acids long. Germline values: CDR1 SEHNR, CDR2 FQNEAQ (reference sequence). The CDR3: CASSLAGDGYTF. The CDR3 DNA reads TGTGCCAGCAGCTTAGCAGGGGATGGCTACACCTTC.

CDR3 DNA: TGTGCCAGCAGCACCGGGACTACCAATGAGCAGTTCTTC. Translated: CASSTGTTNEQFF. The V call is TRBV6-2 or TRBV6-3, the J call TRBJ2-1, with 7 bases fitting TRBD2. V shed 6 bases and J 6 bases; nucleotides not matched to a gene: 5. This CDR3 comprises 13 residues. The germline gives CDR1 MNHEY, CDR2 SVGEGT.

This chain joins TRBV9 and TRBJ2-5, with TRBD2 matching over 7 bases. This CDR3 spans 18 amino acids. Per the germline V gene, CDR1 is SGDLS and CDR2 is YYNGEE. V shed 3 bases and J 5 bases; nucleotides not matched to a gene: 19. The CDR3 DNA is TGTGCCAGCAGCGCCGGGGAGGTCGCTAGCGGATACTGGGAGACCCAGTACTTC. Translated, it gives CASSAGEVASGYWETQYF.

The rearrangement uses TRBV10-3 and TRBJ1-1, with no clear D. CDR1 is ENHRY and CDR2 is SYGVKD in the germline V gene. The CDR3 contains 12 residues. V lost 6 bases, J lost 0 bases, and 5 bases lay in between. As DNA, the CDR3 is TGTGCCATCAGGACACTGAACACTGAAGCTTTCTTT. This encodes CAIRTLNTEAFF.

The chain couples TRBV7-2 to TRBJ2-3, with 8 bases lining up with TRBD2. The CDR3 has 15 residues. V trimming: 3 bases; J trimming: 6 bases; junction bases outside the gene matches: 8. CDR1 SGHTA and CDR2 FQGNSA come from the germline V gene. CDR3 nucleotides: TGTGCCAGCAGCTTCAGGCGGGGGGTGGGTGATACGCAGTATTTT. Protein: CASSFRRGVGDTQYF. The variable domain in full, completed from reference TRBV7-2 and TRBJ2-3, reads GAGVSQSPSNKVTEKGKDVELRCDPISGHTALYWYRQSLGQGLEFLIYFQGNSAPDKSGLPSDRFSAERTGGSVSTLTIQRTQQEDSAVYLCASSFRRGVGDTQYFGPGTRLTVL.